The clone carrying this TCR beta chain was counted between two and nine times. Its antigen is currently unknown. Assay used: immunoSEQ multiplex PCR; TCRdb lists only in-frame clones, some missing. There are 300,000 to 350,000 clones in the sample; roughly 91% occur only once, and approximately 4.5% lies in the top ten. This specimen comes from a study of Ad26.COV2.S vaccination and SARS-CoV-2 variants. Study findings and constraints: Placebo recipients and vaccine recipients were similar in non-spike TCR breadth.

Regarding treatment: 15 to 20 received Ad26.COV2.S at low or high dose, single or two shots; a few received placebo; per-sample allocation not given. The study sampled participants on day 63 after the first vaccine or placebo injection. An Ad26 vector carrying the Wuhan-strain SARS-CoV-2 spike served as the vaccine. Between the trimmed V and J ends, which lost 6 bases and 7 bases, there was a span of 18 bases. Germline V CDR1 and CDR2: MNHEY, SVGAGI. CDR3 length equals 14 residues. This clonotype was obtained from a person aged 18 to 65 who received the Ad26.COV2.S COVID-19 vaccine or a placebo. The specimen was peripheral blood, collected in a trial of Ad26.COV2.S vaccine versus placebo. V usage is TRBV6-5 and J usage is TRBJ1-2; D remains ambiguous. CDR3 sequence: CASRTNFKGSGYTF. Here the CDR3 DNA reads TGTGCCAGCAGAACAAACTTTAAAGGGTCTGGCTACACCTTC.